One and the same sample provided the 18 T cell receptor beta chains below, sequenced in a study of cytomegalovirus exposure and HLA in healthy donors. PCR was performed using 60 Vbeta and 13 Jbeta primers. Using immunoSEQ multiplex PCR, the repertoire was profiled, and TCRdb retains in-frame clones only, with some absent. The table lists more than 85,000 clones, 60% to 85% of them singletons. The sample was PBMCs. These receptors were collected from a woman between 40 and 55 years old in good health and CMV-seropositive.

V usage is TRBV10-3 and J usage is TRBJ1-6; D is ambiguous. The CDR3 extends over 13 amino acids. V was clipped by 3 bases and J by 13 bases, with 13 bases between them. Per the germline V gene, CDR1 is ENHRY and CDR2 is SYGVKD. CDR3 amino acids: CAISDPSARPLHF. CDR3 in DNA: TGTGCCATCAGTGACCCTTCCGCCAGGCCCCTCCACTTT.

This sequence joins TRBV11-2 and TRBJ2-1; TRBD2 matches at 9 bases. J gave up 7 bases and V 6 bases, and 10 bases lay outside the gene matches. This CDR3 spans 15 amino acids. The V gene's germline CDR1 is SGHAT and CDR2 FQNNGV. CDR3 sequence reads: CASRNWREGRNEQFF. DNA for the CDR3: TGTGCCAGCAGAAACTGGCGGGAGGGCCGGAATGAGCAGTTCTTC.

The chain combines TRBV7-9 with TRBJ1-1; the D gene is possibly TRBD1 (5 bases). V lost 5 bases and J lost 1, with 11 bases in between. The CDR3 runs 14 residues. CDR1 and CDR2 (germline): SEHNR, FQNEAQ (reference sequence). In nucleotides, the CDR3 is TGTGCCAGCAGCCTCAATCAGGGGAACACTGAAGCTTTCTTT. This translates into CASSLNQGNTEAFF.

The chain is built from TRBV7-6 and TRBJ2-3; no clear D. Trimming pared 5 bases from V and 2 bases from J, leaving 14 bases between. This CDR3 contains 15 residues. CDR1 SGHVS and CDR2 FNYEAQ come from the germline V gene. The CDR3 sequence: CASSEDWIVTDTQYF. CDR3 coding DNA: TGTGCCAGCAGCGAAGACTGGATTGTCACAGATACGCAGTATTTT.

The CDR3 is CASSAGLADYNEQFF. In nucleotides, the CDR3 is TGTGCCAGCAGCGCCGGACTAGCGGATTACAATGAGCAGTTCTTC. V gene TRBV5-4 combines with J gene TRBJ2-1, with TRBD2 matching over 10 bases. The germline gives CDR1 SGHNT, CDR2 YYREEE (reference sequence). The CDR3 covers 15 residues. V lost 4 bases to trimming and J lost 4 bases; unmatched junction nucleotides: 5. The full variable domain, with the rest looked up from reference TRBV5-4 and TRBJ2-1, is ETGVTQSPTHLIKTRGQQVTLRCSSQSGHNTVSWYQQALGQGPQFIFQYYREEENGRGNFPPRFSGLQFPNYSSELNVNALELDDSALYLCASSAGLADYNEQFFGPGTRLTVL.

The chain links TRBV28 to TRBJ1-5; D perhaps matches TRBD1 (5 bases). V was trimmed by 5 bases and J by 6 bases, leaving 23 bases between them. Germline V gene data show CDR1 as MDHEN and CDR2 as SYDVKM. The CDR3 is made up of 17 amino acids. CDR3 nucleotide sequence: TGTGCCAGCAGTCCCCTGGCGATTAGAGTGGGGCCTCAGCCCCAGCATTTT. It codes for CASSPLAIRVGPQPQHF.

CDR3 nucleotides: TGTGCCAGCAGTGAAGTCCGAGGCTACGAGCAGTACTTC. It codes for CASSEVRGYEQYF. J is TRBJ2-5 and V is TRBV6-1; D gene ambiguous. The closer fit of TRBJ2-7 to the DNA end suggests the J call may be wrong. Germline lookup yields CDR1 MNHNS and CDR2 SASEGT. The length of the CDR3 is 13 residues.

This clone showed up just once. The chain joins TRBV11-3 to TRBJ1-4; D not certain. This CDR3 contains 11 residues. The ends were cut back, 3 bases at V and 7 bases at J, with 3 bases in the middle. CDR1 is SGHNT and CDR2 is YENEEA in the germline V gene. CDR3: CASSLREKLFF. CDR3 sequence (DNA): TGTGCCAGCAGCTTGCGTGAAAAACTGTTTTTT. Based on the CDR3 plus reference TRBV11-3 and TRBJ1-4, the full variable domain is EAGVVQSPRYKIIEKKQPVAFWCNPISGHNTLYWYLQNLGQGPELLIRYENEEAVDDSQLPKDRFSAERLKGVDSTLKIQPAELGDSAVYLCASSLREKLFFGSGTQLSVL.

The V gene is TRBV27, the J gene TRBJ1-5; tentatively, D is TRBD1 (6 bases). This CDR3 spans 16 amino acids. Germline values: CDR1 MNHEY, CDR2 SMNVEV (reference sequence). V was trimmed by 2 bases and J by 2 bases, leaving 13 bases between them. Here the CDR3 DNA reads TGTGCCAGCAGTTTAGGGGGGGCGTGGGGCAATCAGCCCCAGCATTTT. It codes for CASSLGGAWGNQPQHF.

This sequence joins TRBV19 and TRBJ2-3, with 10 bases aligning to TRBD2. V lost 3 bases, J lost 11 bases, and 14 bases stayed unmatched. Germline CDR1 is LNHDA and CDR2 is SQIVND (reference sequence). There are 16 residues in the CDR3. The CDR3 spells CASSIWASGRPGWQYF. The DNA of the CDR3 is TGTGCCAGTAGTATTTGGGCTAGCGGGAGACCAGGGTGGCAGTATTTT.

Here the CDR3 reads CASAGGSYNEQFF. For the CDR3, the DNA is TGTGCCAGTGCGGGGGGCTCCTACAATGAGCAGTTCTTC. The chain couples TRBV11-3 to TRBJ2-1; 8 bases are shared with TRBD2. CDR1 and CDR2 (germline): SGHNT, YENEEA. The CDR3 loop spans 13 amino acids. J lost 0 bases, V lost 9 bases, and 1 base had no gene match.

The J gene is TRBJ2-7, the V gene TRBV21-1; the listed D gene, TRBD1, was not tested against the DNA. TRBV21-1 is an annotated pseudogene. This CDR3 has 18 amino acids. CDR3 nucleotides: TGTGCCAGCACCCGGACCGGGACAGGGTGGAACCACTGCGACGAGCAGTACTTC. Protein: CASTRTGTGWNHCDEQYF.

Of note for this clone: At one end the junction does not follow the germline gene, possibly because of a read error. The chain has TRBV18 and TRBJ2-7, with D tentatively TRBD2 (6 bases). This CDR3 region has 14 residues. The V gene's germline CDR1 is KGHSH and CDR2 LQKENI. The CDR3 nucleotides read TGTGCCAGCTCCCCACTTATCGGGGGCTACGAGCAGTACTTC. Translation gives CASSPLIGGYEQYF.

This chain uses TRBV28 with TRBJ2-3, with 7 bases fitting TRBD1. The germline V gene has CDR1 MDHEN and CDR2 SYDVKM. This CDR3 has 14 residues. V lost 7 bases and J lost 1; bases outside the gene matches: 5. CDR3 amino acids: CASTSGQRTDTQYF. The CDR3 DNA reads TGTGCCAGCACTTCGGGACAGCGCACAGATACGCAGTATTTT.

The V gene is TRBV6-1, the J gene TRBJ2-5, with 8 bases matching TRBD2. The CDR3 spans 15 residues. V gave up 1 base and J gave up 1 base; unmatched junction bases: 2. CDR1 is MNHNS, CDR2 SASEGT, per germline. The CDR3 reads CASSEGLALQETQYF. As DNA, the CDR3 is TGTGCCAGCAGTGAAGGACTAGCGCTCCAAGAGACCCAGTACTTC.

The sample holds one count of this clone. This same CDR3 is encoded by further DNA sequences in the sample. The V and J genes are TRBV5-1 and TRBJ2-7; 8 bases line up with TRBD1. The V gene's germline CDR1 is SGHRS and CDR2 YFSETQ. Trimming cost V 1 base and J 6 bases; bases outside gene matches: 6. The CDR3 covers 14 residues. The CDR3 loop reads CASSLTAGGIEQYF. The CDR3 DNA is TGCGCCAGCAGCTTGACGGCAGGGGGCATCGAGCAGTACTTC.

This clone was counted between two and nine times. The gene calls are TRBV5-6 and TRBJ2-7; the D gene is possibly TRBD1 (6 bases). The germline V gene has CDR1 SGHDT and CDR2 YYEEEE. The CDR3 loop spans 15 amino acids. V was cut by 4 bases and J by 0 bases, with 14 bases left in between. CDR3: CASSQGLGNSYEQYF. The CDR3 nucleotides read TGTGCCAGCAGCCAGGGGCTGGGGAACTCCTACGAGCAGTACTTC.

The rearrangement uses TRBV19 and TRBJ1-2; TRBD1 agrees at 8 bases. This CDR3 spans 15 amino acids. V trimming: 5 bases; J trimming: 2 bases; junction bases outside the gene matches: 7. The germline gives CDR1 LNHDA, CDR2 SQIVND (reference sequence). The CDR3 DNA reads as TGTGCCAGTAGTCCACCCTGGACAGGGAACTATGGCTACACCTTC. Amino acid sequence: CASSPPWTGNYGYTF.